Following are 24 T cell receptor beta chains from one sample sequenced in a study of T cells in Graves' hyperthyroidism and ophthalmopathy. RNA transcripts gave rise to amplified TCR beta CDR3 regions. The HTBI primer set drove a first-round RT-PCR of the TCR CDR3. TCRdb analysed the multiplex PCR reads with MiXCR anew, one entry per CDR3 protein. Among approximately 380,000 distinct CDR3 sequences listed, over 13% were seen once. The sequencing input was blood. These receptors all stem from a man in his forties or fifties with Graves' ophthalmopathy.

This clonotype was detected many times. This chain links TRBV29-1 with TRBJ2-7, with TRBD2 as a possible D gene (5 bases). Germline V CDR1 and CDR2: SQVTM, ANQGSEA. The CDR3 sequence is 12 residues long. Trimming took 4 bases from V and 2 from J, leaving 9 bases between them. Here the CDR3 reads CSVGSGAYEQYF. CDR3 coding DNA: TGCAGCGTTGGGAGCGGAGCCTACGAGCAGTACTTC.

This clonotype turned up a few times. The chain links TRBV6-1 to TRBJ1-4; D uncertain. Trimming took 7 bases from V and 0 from J, leaving 9 bases between them. The CDR3 loop spans 14 amino acids. CDR1 and CDR2 from the germline V gene are MNHNS and SASEGT. CDR3 nucleotides: TGTGCCAGCACCCGTCGGGCAACTAATGAAAAACTGTTTTTT. Translation: CASTRRATNEKLFF.

This chain uses TRBV28 with TRBJ2-3; the D is unclear. Looked up from germline, CDR1 is MDHEN and CDR2 is SYDVKM. V gave up 4 bases and J gave up 10 bases, with 30 bases separating them. The CDR3 is 18 amino acids. DNA for the CDR3: TGTGCCAGCAGTTCCTATCGGGCCGCAGTAGGGTCACAGTTGGCGCAGTATTTT. Amino acids: CASSSYRAAVGSQLAQYF.

This clonotype was found many times. This sequence joins TRBV5-1 and TRBJ2-1; 7 bases fit TRBD1. The V and J ends lost 7 bases and 2 bases, in that order; junction bases with no gene match: 6. Germline V gene data show CDR1 as SGHRS and CDR2 as YFSETQ. CDR3 length equals 14 residues. The CDR3 DNA sequence: TGCGCCAGCTTCATCGGGACAGCCTACAATGAGCAGTTCTTC. It translates to CASFIGTAYNEQFF.

This clonotype was seen more than once but under ten times. The genes are TRBV27 and TRBJ2-5; D is unresolved. The ends were cut back, 6 bases at V and 6 bases at J, with 20 bases in the middle. This CDR3 region has 15 residues. The germline V gene has CDR1 MNHEY and CDR2 SMNVEV (reference sequence). CDR3 DNA: TGTGCCAGCAGGGCAACCGGTAAAGCCATAAAGACCCAGTACTTC. As protein: CASRATGKAIKTQYF.

J is TRBJ2-3 and V is TRBV2; D is perhaps TRBD2 (5 bases). The CDR3 sequence is 13 residues long. Germline CDR1 is SNHLY and CDR2 is FYNNEI. The V end lost 6 bases, the J end lost 0 bases, and 7 bases lay between the germline ends. The CDR3 coding sequence is TGTGCCAGCAGGGAGGCTAGCACAGATACGCAGTATTTT. Protein product: CASREASTDTQYF.

Comment on this clonotype: A much larger clone is a single base away; this may be a read error. This chain uses TRBV2 with TRBJ2-3; no clear D. Trimming pared 7 bases from V and 4 bases from J, leaving 6 bases between. Germline V lookup: CDR1 SNHLY, CDR2 FYNNEI. The CDR3 is made up of 11 amino acids. This CDR3 reads CASIWPDTQYF. The CDR3, as DNA: TGTGCCAGCATTTGGCCAGATACGCAGTATTTT.

In its sample, this clonotype was seen many times. V gene TRBV2 combines with J gene TRBJ2-5; D possibly matches TRBD1 or TRBD2 (6 bases each). Trimming took off 11 bases at V and 4 bases at J, with 17 bases between the two ends. The CDR3 runs 13 residues. Germline CDR1 reads SNHLY; CDR2 reads FYNNEI. The CDR3 loop reads CACLEGVAETQYF. In nucleotides, the CDR3 is TGTGCCTGCCTGGAGGGGGTAGCAGAGACCCAGTACTTC.

This clonotype was observed many times. V and J are TRBV28 and TRBJ2-7; TRBD1 matches at 12 bases. Germline CDR1 and CDR2: MDHEN and SYDVKM. With V trimmed by 10 bases and J by 5 bases, 9 bases remained unmatched. The CDR3 is made up of 14 amino acids. Written as DNA, the CDR3 is TGTGCCACCAGACCGGGACAGGGGGCAAACGAGCAGTACTTC. It codes for CATRPGQGANEQYF.

This clonotype was seen at least ten times. The chain has TRBV12-3 or TRBV12-4 and TRBJ2-7, with TRBD1 identical over 8 bases. This CDR3 region has 16 residues. The junction had 9 bases not matched to a gene; V was cut back by 1 base and J by 4 bases. The CDR3 DNA follows: TGTGCCAGCAGTTTAGACGACAGGGGTCCGGTTTACGAGCAGTACTTC. Its protein product is CASSLDDRGPVYEQYF.

This clonotype was seen many times. The gene calls are TRBV2 and TRBJ2-7; TRBD2 matches 7 bases. The CDR3 is 14 amino acids. The V gene end was trimmed by 5 bases and the J gene end by 2 bases; junction bases not matched to a gene: 6. Per the germline V gene, CDR1 is SNHLY and CDR2 is FYNNEI. In DNA, the CDR3 is TGTGCCAGCAGTATCAGGCGGGAGACCTACGAGCAGTACTTC. Translation gives CASSIRRETYEQYF.

The chain has TRBV9 and TRBJ2-3; maybe TRBD1 (6 bases). Germline-derived CDR1 and CDR2 are SGDLS and YYNGEE. There are 16 residues in the CDR3. The V gene lost 0 bases and the J gene lost 4 bases, with 15 bases spanning the gap. The CDR3 region is CASSVVGAPFPDTQYF. DNA for the CDR3: TGTGCCAGCAGCGTAGTGGGGGCTCCTTTCCCAGATACGCAGTATTTT.

There are many counts of this clonotype. V and J are TRBV12-3 or TRBV12-4 and TRBJ1-2; 9 nucleotides align to TRBD1. The CDR3 loop spans 15 amino acids. With 0 bases clipped from V and 5 bases from J, the junction kept 4 bases outside the gene matches. In nucleotides, the CDR3 is TGTGCCAGCAGTTTAGCAAGGACAGGGGCGTATGGCTACACCTTC. Residues: CASSLARTGAYGYTF.

V usage is TRBV20-1 and J usage is TRBJ2-1; 7 bases map to TRBD2. The trim removed 3 bases at V and 4 bases at J, leaving 9 bases unmatched. CDR3 length: 15 amino acids. Germline values: CDR1 DFQATT, CDR2 SNEGSKA (reference sequence). CDR3 nucleotide sequence: TGCAGTGCTAGTAAGGTAGCGGGCAGATACAATGAGCAGTTCTTC. This codes for CSASKVAGRYNEQFF.

Only a few counts were recorded for this clonotype. The V call is TRBV6-4, the J call TRBJ1-5; the match to TRBD1 covers 9 bases. Per germline, CDR1 MRHNA and CDR2 SNTAGT. V lost 2 bases, J lost 3 bases, and 8 bases stayed unmatched. This CDR3 comprises 17 residues. CDR3 region: CASSDLQGALFNQPQHF. The CDR3 DNA sequence: TGTGCCAGCAGTGACCTACAGGGGGCTCTGTTCAATCAGCCCCAGCATTTT.

This clonotype was detected many times. J is TRBJ2-1 and V is TRBV6-1; 9 bases are shared with TRBD1. With V trimmed by 5 bases and J by 0 bases, 5 bases remained unmatched. Germline CDR1 is MNHNS and CDR2 is SASEGT. The CDR3 extends over 16 amino acids. The CDR3 loop reads CASSHLGQGSYNEQFF. DNA of the CDR3: TGTGCCAGCAGTCACCTGGGACAGGGCTCCTACAATGAGCAGTTCTTC.

This clonotype was detected ten times or more. The rearrangement joins TRBV3-1 to TRBJ1-2; no firm D call. The CDR3 has 14 residues. Deletions cut 4 bases from V and 8 bases from J, with 17 bases between. The germline CDR1 and CDR2 sequences are LGHDT and YNNKEL (reference sequence). The CDR3 DNA sequence: TGTGCCAGCAGCCTCATACGGGGATCGGGAGGCTACACCTTC. It is translated as CASSLIRGSGGYTF.

This clonotype was detected only a few times. The chain is built from TRBV11-2 and TRBJ2-1, with D perhaps matching TRBD2 (6 bases). This CDR3 is 14 amino acids long. Germline V CDR1 and CDR2: SGHAT, FQNNGV. The V and J ends lost 1 base and 14 bases respectively, with 18 bases between them. In DNA form, the CDR3 reads TGTGCCAGCAGCTTAGGGGTTAGCGGAGTGCTTAAGTTCTTC. It yields the protein CASSLGVSGVLKFF.

This clonotype occurred many times. CDR3 nucleotides: TGTGCCAGCAGCTTTATGATAGGGCAGGGTACGCAGTATTTT. Protein sequence: CASSFMIGQGTQYF. This sequence joins TRBV7-9 and TRBJ2-3; possibly TRBD1 for D (5 bases). V gave up 3 bases and J gave up 8 bases, with 15 bases separating them. The CDR3 runs 14 residues. Germline V gene lookup returns CDR1 SEHNR and CDR2 FQNEAQ (reference sequence).

The sample holds many counts of this clonotype. J is TRBJ2-2 and V is TRBV30; 8 bases fit TRBD2. Germline V gene data show CDR1 as GTSNPN and CDR2 as SVGIG (reference sequence). This CDR3 region has 15 residues. The junction had 10 bases not matched to a gene; V was cut back by 3 bases and J by 7 bases. The CDR3 coding sequence is TGTGCCTGGAGAGGGGGACTAGGCCTTGGCGGGGAGCTGTTTTTT. This encodes CAWRGGLGLGGELFF.

The chain carries TRBV14 and TRBJ1-1, with a possible D match to TRBD1 (5 bases). V was clipped by 4 bases and J by 7 bases, with 16 bases between them. The germline CDR1 and CDR2 sequences are SGHDN and FVKESK. The CDR3 is 14 amino acids. The CDR3 loop reads CASSLTAGGIEAFF. The CDR3 DNA reads TGTGCCAGCAGCCTTACAGCGGGGGGGATTGAAGCTTTCTTT.

This clonotype has a count of ten or more. V usage is TRBV12-3 or TRBV12-4 and J usage is TRBJ1-2; TRBD1 matches at 11 bases. The CDR3 covers 15 residues. The trim removed 10 bases at V and 5 bases at J, leaving 12 bases unmatched. The CDR3 DNA follows: TGTGCCATCACCCTCGGGGACAGGGGGAGTTATGGCTACACCTTC. Protein: CAITLGDRGSYGYTF.

This chain links TRBV2 with TRBJ1-5; possible D gene TRBD1, 5 bases. CDR3 length: 15 residues. V was cut by 2 bases and J by 3 bases, with 11 bases left in between. CDR1 and CDR2 from the germline V gene are SNHLY and FYNNEI. The CDR3 nucleotides are TGTGCCAGCAGTGAACGGATAGGGGTCAATCAGCCCCAGCATTTT. It is translated as CASSERIGVNQPQHF.

The count of this clonotype is one. A read error may account for a junction end that differs from germline. The chain joins TRBV2 to TRBJ2-5; D unclear. The CDR3 runs 14 residues. Germline V gene sequence: CDR1 SNHLY, CDR2 FYNNEI. CDR3 sequence reads: CASSEGRIFETQCF. The CDR3 coding sequence is TGTGCCAGCAGTGAAGGTCGGATCTTCGAGACCCAGTGCTTC.